Sequencing of this TCR beta chain was carried out in a study of T cells in Graves' hyperthyroidism and ophthalmopathy. Study results and caveats: In the analysis, a 13 V-J model separated ophthalmopathy from stable hyperthyroidism.

It was RNA transcripts that yielded the amplified TCR beta CDR3 regions. The HTBI primer set drove a first-round RT-PCR of the TCR CDR3. MiXCR, applied by TCRdb to the multiplex PCR reads, yields one record per CDR3 protein. The data contain about 500,000 distinct CDR3 sequences, 16% of them singletons. Investigators excluded patients with uncontrolled infection, other autoimmune disease, pregnancy or lactation. Turning to this clonotype: Its antigen is still unknown.

The sequence was collected from a young woman with Graves' ophthalmopathy. The sequencing sample was made of blood.

The CDR3 coding sequence is TGTGCCAGCAGTGCTTTTGAATACGAGCAGTACTTC. Its translation: CASSAFEYEQYF. The V gene is TRBV6-2 or TRBV6-3, the J gene TRBJ2-7; no definite D call. The CDR3 is 12 residues long. V was clipped by 5 bases and J by 4 bases, with 9 bases between them. Germline assignment: CDR1 MNHEY and CDR2 SVGEGT.